The clone carrying this TCR beta chain was found a few times. This sample is part of a study of T-cell reconstitution after alpha-beta-depleted transplantation in children. Molecular barcoding with unique molecular identifiers was used for the TCRbeta library. Each CDR3 protein gets one entry after TCRdb re-called the PCR reads with MiXCR. Of about a million distinct CDR3 sequences listed, about 29% were seen once; the top ten hold 25% to 35%. The CDR3 contains 14 residues. V shed 2 bases and J shed 5 bases, with 14 bases lying between them. Germline CDR1 SGHRS, CDR2 YFSETQ. This chain uses TRBV5-1 with TRBJ2-7; D possibly matches TRBD1 or TRBD2 (5 bases each). This material consisted of PBMCs, mostly from graft donor cells, taken 360 days after TCRalphabeta/CD19-depleted stem cell transplant. This receptor was identified in a boy in the first two years of life who had a stem cell transplant for SCID, so the T cells may come from the graft donor. CDR3 sequence reads: CASSLGSPGHEQYF. In DNA, the CDR3 is TGCGCCAGCAGCTTAGGTAGTCCGGGGCACGAGCAGTACTTC.